This TCR beta chain was identified during a study of T cells in Graves' hyperthyroidism and ophthalmopathy. The V end lost 5 bases, the J end lost 12 bases, and 17 bases lay between the germline ends. CDR1 SGHVS and CDR2 FQNEAQ come from the germline V gene. The CDR3 has 12 amino acids. There are a few counts of this clonotype. Amplified regions were TCR beta CDR3 sequences from RNA transcripts. The HTBI primer set was used in a first-round RT-PCR of the TCR CDR3. TCRdb re-called the multiplex PCR reads with MiXCR, one entry per CDR3 protein. The sample shows about 540,000 distinct CDR3 sequences, around 42% of them seen only once.

The rearrangement links TRBV7-8 to TRBJ2-7, with D hard to call. Sample: peripheral blood or thyroid tissue (not recorded which). This TCR derives from a woman between 18 and 30 years old with Graves' hyperthyroidism. CDR3 loop: CASSQPGKLGYF. Here the CDR3 DNA reads TGTGCCAGCAGCCAACCCGGAAAACTGGGGTACTTC.